Following are 29 T cell receptor beta chains from one sample sequenced in a study of blood T cell repertoires in COVID-19. The method was immunoSEQ multiplex PCR; TCRdb's version includes in-frame clones alone and lacks a portion of them. The data show 170,000 or so clones, over 60% seen once. Source material: peripheral blood. These receptors were taken from a woman in her sixties or seventies with acute or convalescent COVID-19.

This chain links TRBV4-2 with TRBJ2-5; 9 bases agree with TRBD2. Looked up from germline, CDR1 is LGHNA and CDR2 is YNFKEQ. V lost 3 bases and J lost 3; bases outside the gene matches: 5. The CDR3 has 15 residues. CDR3 region: CASSHSGSMKETQYF. CDR3 bases: TGTGCCAGCAGCCATAGCGGGAGTATGAAAGAGACCCAGTACTTC.

This sequence joins TRBV30 and TRBJ1-2; D possibly corresponds to TRBD1 (6 bases). V was clipped by 3 bases and J by 7 bases, with 18 bases between them. This CDR3 has 14 amino acids. Germline V CDR1 and CDR2: GTSNPN, SVGIG (reference sequence). The chain's CDR3 is CAWRPWGQGTGYTF. In DNA, the CDR3 is TGTGCCTGGAGGCCCTGGGGCCAGGGGACTGGCTACACCTTC.

This chain joins TRBV9 and TRBJ1-4; perhaps TRBD1 as D (5 bases). V was cut by 2 bases and J by 4 bases, with 12 bases left in between. The CDR3 covers 15 residues. Germline V gene sequence: CDR1 SGDLS, CDR2 YYNGEE. The CDR3: CASSVGFDSNEKLFF. The DNA for the CDR3 is TGTGCCAGCAGCGTGGGATTCGACAGTAATGAAAAACTGTTTTTT.

V and J are TRBV7-9 and TRBJ2-7, with D possibly being TRBD1 (5 bases). The germline V gene has CDR1 SEHNR and CDR2 FQNEAQ (reference sequence). V gave up 5 bases and J gave up 1 base, with 12 bases separating them. The CDR3 extends over 14 amino acids. Written as DNA, the CDR3 is TGTGCCAGCAGCCTAGACAGAGCATCCTACGAGCAGTACTTC. As protein: CASSLDRASYEQYF.

The V and J genes are TRBV30 and TRBJ1-3; D ambiguous. Germline CDR1 GTSNPN, CDR2 SVGIG (reference sequence). Trimming took 4 bases from V and 0 from J, leaving 10 bases between them. The CDR3 totals 14 residues. CDR3 region: CAWTASGSGNTIYF. For the CDR3, the DNA is TGTGCCTGGACCGCCAGTGGCTCTGGAAACACCATATATTTT.

The chain carries TRBV9 and TRBJ2-3; 11 bases match TRBD2. CDR3 length equals 16 residues. V shed 4 bases and J 0 bases; nucleotides not matched to a gene: 4. Germline V gives CDR1 SGDLS, CDR2 YYNGEE. CDR3 bases: TGTGCCAGCAGCTACTGGACTAGCGGGAGCACAGATACGCAGTATTTT. Amino acids: CASSYWTSGSTDTQYF.

This clone has a single count. The rearrangement joins TRBV5-1 to TRBJ2-1, with 8 positions matching TRBD1. This CDR3 has 16 residues. V trimming: 2 bases; J trimming: 1 base; junction bases outside the gene matches: 5. Germline V gene sequence: CDR1 SGHRS, CDR2 YFSETQ. DNA of the CDR3: TGCGCCAGCAGCTTCGGACAGGGCGGGTCCTACAATGAGCAGTTCTTC. Protein product: CASSFGQGGSYNEQFF.

The chain is built from TRBV2 and TRBJ2-7; 7 positions match TRBD1. The CDR3 extends over 13 amino acids. CDR1 is SNHLY, CDR2 FYNNEI, per germline. V gave up 10 bases and J gave up 2 bases; unmatched junction bases: 8. The CDR3 is CATNGQDTYEQYF. CDR3 DNA sequence: TGTGCCACTAACGGACAGGACACCTACGAGCAGTACTTC.

This clone appeared once. This chain's CDR3 is CASSFGPTDTQYF. The CDR3, as DNA: TGTGCCAGCAGTTTTGGCCCCACAGATACGCAGTATTTT. The chain combines TRBV27 with TRBJ2-3; D uncertain. The CDR3 spans 13 residues. Germline assignment: CDR1 MNHEY and CDR2 SMNVEV (reference sequence). Trimming took 3 bases from V and 2 from J, leaving 6 bases between them.

The chain couples TRBV9 to TRBJ1-3; D is unresolved. Germline CDR1 SGDLS, CDR2 YYNGEE. The CDR3 loop spans 18 amino acids. The ends were cut back, 0 bases at V and 4 bases at J, with 20 bases in the middle. CDR3 in DNA: TGTGCCAGCAGCGTAGGTCCCCCACAGAGCATCAACGGAAACACCATATATTTT. Translating gives CASSVGPPQSINGNTIYF.

The chain uses TRBV6-6 and TRBJ2-1, with a tentative D call TRBD2 (6 bases). V shed 4 bases and J shed 7 bases, with 14 bases lying between them. This CDR3 is 14 amino acids long. Germline CDR1 and CDR2: MNHNY and SVGAGI (reference sequence). CDR3 in amino acids: CASSWEDNSNEQFF. CDR3 nucleotides: TGTGCCAGCAGTTGGGAGGACAATTCTAATGAGCAGTTCTTC.

V and J are TRBV10-3 and TRBJ1-2, with 11 bases lining up with TRBD1. The CDR3 is 15 amino acids. Germline CDR1 ENHRY, CDR2 SYGVKD. The ends lost 8 bases at V and 7 bases at J; junction bases unmatched: 12. The CDR3 DNA reads TGTGCCATCCCGAAAGGGACAGGGGGGAGTCTTGGCTACACCTTC. It yields the protein CAIPKGTGGSLGYTF.

The V gene is TRBV3-1 (or the pseudogene TRBV3-2), the J gene TRBJ2-7; TRBD2 might be the D (6 bases). V lost 5 bases and J lost 4, with 15 bases in between. Looked up from germline, CDR1 is LGHDT and CDR2 is YNNKEL (reference sequence). The CDR3 is 14 amino acids. Here the CDR3 reads CASSMRDSLYEQYF. DNA for the CDR3: TGTGCCAGCAGCATGCGGGACTCACTTTACGAGCAGTACTTC.

The V call is TRBV7-9, the J call TRBJ2-5; 7 positions match TRBD1. The CDR3 has 15 amino acids. The J segment lost 5 bases and the V segment lost 5 bases, leaving 11 bases of the junction unmatched. CDR1 is SEHNR, CDR2 FQNEAQ, per germline (reference sequence). The CDR3 is CASSAMTGFRETQYF. The DNA for the CDR3 is TGTGCCAGCAGCGCTATGACAGGGTTCCGCGAGACCCAGTACTTC.

This chain links TRBV19 with TRBJ2-5, with 7 bases lining up with TRBD2. J was trimmed by 2 bases and V by 4 bases; bases with no gene match: 1. CDR3 length: 13 amino acids. Germline V gene lookup returns CDR1 LNHDA and CDR2 SQIVND (reference sequence). The CDR3 nucleotides are TGTGCCAGTAGTAGGACTAGGCAAGAGACCCAGTACTTC. Its protein product is CASSRTRQETQYF.

The chain employs TRBV2 and TRBJ2-1; 9 nucleotides agree with TRBD2. V was pared by 4 bases and J by 6 bases, with 7 bases of the junction left unmatched. The CDR3 length is 15 residues. CDR1 is SNHLY, CDR2 FYNNEI, per germline. CDR3 in amino acids: CASSVRASGTNEQFF. CDR3 in DNA: TGTGCCAGCAGTGTTCGCGCTAGCGGGACCAATGAGCAGTTCTTC. Using reference TRBV2 and TRBJ2-1 for the parts outside the CDR3, the full variable domain is EPEVTQTPSHQVTQMGQEVILRCVPISNHLYFYWYRQILGQKVEFLVSFYNNEISEKSEIFDDQFSVERPDGSNFTLKIRSTKLEDSAMYFCASSVRASGTNEQFFGPGTRLTVL.

The chain joins TRBV18 to TRBJ2-7; D call uncertain. In germline, CDR1 is KGHSH, CDR2 LQKENI. The CDR3 extends over 14 amino acids. Trimming removed 4 bases from V and 0 bases from J, with 10 bases in between. This CDR3 is CASSQSADSYEQYF. CDR3 in DNA: TGTGCCAGCTCACAAAGCGCCGACTCCTACGAGCAGTACTTC.

This clone appeared a few times. The chain uses TRBV4-2 and TRBJ2-4, with 7 bases matching TRBD1. Per germline, CDR1 LGHNA and CDR2 YNFKEQ. CDR3 length: 16 amino acids. V lost 0 bases and J lost 8; bases outside the gene matches: 10. The chain's CDR3 is CASSQDGAGGLDIQYF. For the CDR3, the DNA is TGTGCCAGCAGCCAAGATGGTGCAGGGGGTTTAGACATTCAGTACTTC.

J is TRBJ2-1 and V is TRBV5-1; 8 bases match TRBD2. V was clipped by 4 bases and J by 4 bases; unmatched bases: 13. Germline V gene sequence: CDR1 SGHRS, CDR2 YFSETQ. The CDR3 sequence is 17 residues long. CDR3 bases: TGCGCCAGCAGCGGCCGAGGAGCGGGAGACTCATACAATGAGCAGTTCTTC. Its translation: CASSGRGAGDSYNEQFF. The full variable domain, in which reference TRBV5-1 and TRBJ2-1 provide the parts outside the CDR3, is KAGVTQTPRYLIKTRGQQVTLSCSPISGHRSVSWYQQTPGQGLQFLFEYFSETQRNKGNFPGRFSGRQFSNSRSEMNVSTLELGDSALYLCASSGRGAGDSYNEQFFGPGTRLTVL.

CDR3 in amino acids: CASSGGQGNYGYTF. CDR3 DNA sequence: TGTGCCAGCAGCGGGGGACAGGGTAACTATGGCTACACCTTC. The rearrangement links TRBV9 to TRBJ1-2; 9 positions agree with TRBD1. Germline CDR1 and CDR2: SGDLS and YYNGEE. CDR3 length: 14 amino acids. With V trimmed by 3 bases and J by 1 base, 1 base remained unmatched.

The chain couples TRBV6-5 to TRBJ1-5, with 9 bases identical to TRBD1. Germline CDR1 and CDR2: MNHEY and SVGAGI. The CDR3 length is 14 residues. Germline trimming cut 6 bases from V and 3 bases from J; bases unmatched to any gene: 3. CDR3 sequence: CASRGTGINQPQHF. CDR3 coding DNA: TGTGCCAGCAGAGGGACAGGGATCAATCAGCCCCAGCATTTT.

The gene calls are TRBV6-5 and TRBJ2-7; the D gene is possibly TRBD1 (5 bases). Trimming took off 7 bases at V and 4 bases at J, with 11 bases between the two ends. Germline V CDR1 and CDR2: MNHEY, SVGAGI. This CDR3 spans 12 amino acids. CDR3 DNA: TGTGCCAGCAACTTCCAGGGTTACGAGCAGTACTTC. It encodes CASNFQGYEQYF.

The rearrangement joins TRBV5-6 to TRBJ1-2, with 7 bases that match TRBD1. V gave up 4 bases and J gave up 8 bases; unmatched junction bases: 8. CDR1 SGHDT and CDR2 YYEEEE come from the germline V gene. This CDR3 has 13 amino acids. As DNA, the CDR3 is TGTGCCAGCAGCCTGGGACAGACGGAAGGCTACACCTTC. It codes for CASSLGQTEGYTF.

CDR3 sequence: CASSQVRGHTYNEQFF. CDR3 nucleotides: TGTGCCAGCAGCCAAGTTAGGGGACATACCTACAATGAGCAGTTCTTC. The V gene is TRBV14, the J gene TRBJ2-1; D is perhaps TRBD1 (6 bases). V was cut by 1 base and J by 2 bases, with 12 bases left in between. CDR1 is SGHDN, CDR2 FVKESK, per germline. The length of the CDR3 is 16 residues.

This clone was detected once. V is TRBV19 and J is TRBJ1-5; D gene uncertain. The V gene's germline CDR1 is LNHDA and CDR2 SQIVND (reference sequence). V was trimmed by 5 bases and J by 0 bases, leaving 2 bases between them. CDR3 size: 12 residues. The CDR3 DNA reads TGTGCCAGTAGTTATAGCAATCAGCCCCAGCATTTT. Its translation: CASSYSNQPQHF.

The table lists this clone with a few counts. This chain joins TRBV5-5 and TRBJ2-1; 7 bases are a match to TRBD2. J was trimmed by 9 bases and V by 4 bases; bases with no gene match: 4. The germline gives CDR1 SGHKS, CDR2 YYEKEE (reference sequence). The CDR3 is made up of 12 amino acids. For the CDR3, the DNA is TGTGCCAGCAGCACGGGACTAATTGAGCAGTTCTTC. Residues: CASSTGLIEQFF.

The chain combines TRBV5-1 with TRBJ1-1; 11 bases line up with TRBD1. The CDR3 totals 15 residues. Germline V CDR1 and CDR2: SGHRS, YFSETQ. The V segment lost 5 bases and the J segment 3 bases; nucleotides outside the gene matches: 6. CDR3 residues: CASRALGQGDTEAFF. CDR3 nucleotide sequence: TGCGCCAGCAGGGCGCTGGGACAGGGGGACACTGAAGCTTTCTTT.

This chain links TRBV11-2 with TRBJ2-1, with TRBD2 matching over 13 bases. The germline V gene has CDR1 SGHAT and CDR2 FQNNGV. Trimming took 6 bases from V and 8 from J; bases not matched to a gene: 7. The CDR3 runs 15 residues. CDR3 DNA: TGTGCCAGCAGGACGGGACTAGCGGGAAGCGATGAGCAGTTCTTC. Protein product: CASRTGLAGSDEQFF.

The gene calls are TRBV5-7 and TRBJ1-2; a possible D gene is TRBD1 (6 bases). Being an ORF, TRBV5-7 has a function that is uncertain. V dropped 5 bases and J dropped 8 bases, with 28 bases sitting between them. This CDR3 contains 17 residues. The CDR3 sequence is CASSDRQRFPRSGGYTF. The CDR3 DNA reads TGTGCCAGCAGTGACAGGCAGCGCTTTCCTCGGAGTGGGGGCTACACCTTC.